This T cell receptor (beta chain) comes out of a study of cytomegalovirus exposure and HLA in healthy donors. The CDR3 is made up of 14 amino acids. Looked up from germline, CDR1 is MNHNS and CDR2 is SASEGT. The trim removed 8 bases at V and 3 bases at J, leaving 8 bases unmatched. Measured with immunoSEQ multiplex PCR; TCRdb has only the in-frame clones, and not every one. The table includes around 190,000 clones, roughly 88% detected once. This TCR was recovered from a woman aged 18-29 years in good health and CMV-seronegative. This chain uses TRBV6-1 with TRBJ1-2; 8 bases match TRBD1. Sequenced sample: PBMCs. This CDR3 reads CASSRTGKDYGYTF. CDR3 DNA sequence: TGTGCCAGCTCACGGACAGGGAAGGACTATGGCTACACCTTC.